These 23 T cell receptor beta chains originate from one sample sequenced in a study of T cell responses to AZD1222 COVID-19 vaccine. Libraries were prepared by immunoSEQ multiplex PCR; TCRdb keeps only in-frame clonotypes and omits some of them. The table includes about 180,000 clones, about nine tenths detected once. Here the sequenced sample was peripheral blood, taken on day 0 of AZD1222 vaccination. The receptors originated from an adult in good health.

CDR3 residues: CASSAGTGIETQYF. The DNA for the CDR3 is TGTGCCAGCAGCGCTGGGACTGGGATAGAGACCCAGTACTTC. The chain combines TRBV9 with TRBJ2-5, with a possible D match to TRBD2 (6 bases). This CDR3 has 14 residues. V lost 3 bases, J lost 4 bases, and 13 bases lay in between. CDR1 is SGDLS, CDR2 YYNGEE, per germline.

The J gene is TRBJ1-6, the V gene TRBV5-1, with 10 bases aligning to TRBD1. J gave up 9 bases and V 5 bases, and 14 bases lay outside the gene matches. Germline assignment: CDR1 SGHRS and CDR2 YFSETQ. There are 17 residues in the CDR3. CDR3 nucleotides: TGCGCCAGCAGGCGAACCGGGACAGGGGACGTAGGTTCACCCCTCCACTTT. Its translation is CASRRTGTGDVGSPLHF.

This clone was observed a few times. This chain connects TRBV7-2 to TRBJ2-7; TRBD1 agrees at 11 bases. The V and J ends lost 3 bases and 3 bases, in that order; junction bases with no gene match: 7. In germline, CDR1 is SGHTA, CDR2 FQGNSA. This CDR3 region has 16 residues. The CDR3 DNA reads as TGTGCCAGCAGCTTCCCCGGGACAGGGGGGGTCTACGAGCAGTACTTC. Protein product: CASSFPGTGGVYEQYF.

The V call is TRBV4-2, the J call TRBJ1-6; D remains ambiguous. This CDR3 spans 15 amino acids. Deletions cut 4 bases from V and 10 bases from J, with 17 bases between. Per the germline V gene, CDR1 is LGHNA and CDR2 is YNFKEQ. The CDR3 bases are TGTGCCAGCAGCCCTAATTTAAACAGTGAGTCACCCCTCCACTTT. It is translated as CASSPNLNSESPLHF.

The chain carries TRBV7-9 and TRBJ1-2, with D possibly TRBD1 on 5 matching bases. V dropped 2 bases and J dropped 8 bases, with 12 bases sitting between them. CDR3 size: 13 residues. Germline CDR1 reads SEHNR; CDR2 reads FQNEAQ (reference sequence). Here the CDR3 reads CASSLKGAGGYTF. CDR3 DNA: TGTGCCAGCAGCTTAAAAGGGGCTGGGGGCTACACCTTC. Full variable domain (missing parts from reference TRBV7-9 and TRBJ1-2): DTGVSQNPRHKITKRGQNVTFRCDPISEHNRLYWYRQTLGQGPEFLTYFQNEAQLEKSRLLSDRFSAERPKGSFSTLEIQRTEQGDSAMYLCASSLKGAGGYTFGSGTRLTVV.

The chain is built from TRBV5-6 and TRBJ2-1, with D perhaps TRBD1 (6 bases). This CDR3 is 15 amino acids long. The V and J ends lost 6 bases and 0 bases respectively, with 13 bases between them. Germline V gene lookup returns CDR1 SGHDT and CDR2 YYEEEE. CDR3 loop: CASTTGRSSYNEQFF. DNA of the CDR3: TGTGCCAGCACCACAGGGCGGAGCTCCTACAATGAGCAGTTCTTC.

The chain employs TRBV9 and TRBJ1-1; 7 bases agree with TRBD1. This CDR3 has 15 amino acids. The junction had 5 bases not matched to a gene; V was cut back by 0 bases and J by 3 bases. Germline V gene sequence: CDR1 SGDLS, CDR2 YYNGEE. The CDR3, as DNA: TGTGCCAGCAGCGTAGGGGGACAGAAGTACACTGAAGCTTTCTTT. This translates into CASSVGGQKYTEAFF.

The chain recombines TRBV5-1 with TRBJ2-7; D not resolved. Germline V lookup: CDR1 SGHRS, CDR2 YFSETQ. V was clipped by 2 bases and J by 0 bases, with 12 bases between them. There are 15 residues in the CDR3. This CDR3 is CASSLDAPFSYEQYF. CDR3 sequence (DNA): TGCGCCAGCAGCTTAGACGCGCCTTTCTCCTACGAGCAGTACTTC.

This clone was recorded once. This sequence joins TRBV5-1 and TRBJ1-4, with TRBD1 matching 7 bases. Germline V gene data show CDR1 as SGHRS and CDR2 as YFSETQ. Losses at the gene ends were 2 bases for V and 7 bases for J; bases not matched to a gene: 11. There are 16 residues in the CDR3. The DNA for the CDR3 is TGCGCCAGCAGCTTTCTGGCCGACAGGGCGTCTGAAAAACTGTTTTTT. The encoded protein is CASSFLADRASEKLFF.

The V call is TRBV5-4, the J call TRBJ1-5, with 7 nucleotides matching TRBD1. V shed 2 bases and J 3 bases; nucleotides not matched to a gene: 8. Germline CDR1 is SGHNT and CDR2 is YYREEE (reference sequence). The CDR3 covers 16 residues. This chain's CDR3 is CASSFPPGQFNQPQHF. The CDR3 bases are TGTGCCAGCAGCTTTCCCCCGGGACAGTTCAATCAGCCCCAGCATTTT.

This clone was counted only a few times. The chain combines TRBV5-4 with TRBJ2-7; D may be TRBD2 (5 bases). The CDR3 loop spans 15 amino acids. V lost 4 bases to trimming and J lost 5 bases, with 19 bases between them. Germline lookup yields CDR1 SGHNT and CDR2 YYREEE (reference sequence). The CDR3 reads CASSPPRAGLDEQYF. The CDR3 DNA follows: TGTGCCAGCAGCCCACCGAGGGCAGGCTTAGACGAGCAGTACTTC.

The CDR3 DNA reads as TGTGCCAGCTCACCAGGGACAGCGGTGAGGATCACTGAAGCTTTCTTT. This sequence encodes CASSPGTAVRITEAFF. V gene TRBV18 combines with J gene TRBJ1-1; 7 bases match TRBD1. CDR3 length: 16 amino acids. Per the germline V gene, CDR1 is KGHSH and CDR2 is LQKENI. V was clipped by 2 bases and J by 4 bases; unmatched bases: 10.

The J gene is TRBJ2-7, the V gene TRBV9; the D is unclear. Germline assignment: CDR1 SGDLS and CDR2 YYNGEE. V lost 2 bases, J lost 2 bases, and 14 bases lay in between. The CDR3 covers 15 residues. The CDR3 DNA is TGTGCCAGCAGCGTGGGCCCGGACCGAGCCTACGAGCAGTACTTC. This sequence encodes CASSVGPDRAYEQYF.

The V call is TRBV9, the J call TRBJ2-2; a weak D match, TRBD1 (5 bases). The length of the CDR3 is 15 residues. Germline CDR1 is SGDLS and CDR2 is YYNGEE. Trimming removed 4 bases at V and 6 bases at J, with 16 bases between. CDR3 nucleotide sequence: TGTGCCAGCAGCTTTTCGACAAAGGGGTCCGGGGAGCTGTTTTTT. As protein: CASSFSTKGSGELFF. The whole variable domain, remainder taken from reference TRBV9 and TRBJ2-2, is DSGVTQTPKHLITATGQRVTLRCSPRSGDLSVYWYQQSLDQGLQFLIQYYNGEERAKGNILERFSAQQFPDLHSELNLSSLELGDSALYFCASSFSTKGSGELFFGEGSRLTVL.

The chain recombines TRBV7-9 with TRBJ1-1, with TRBD1 matching 9 bases. Germline lookup yields CDR1 SEHNR and CDR2 FQNEAQ (reference sequence). V lost 5 bases, J lost 5 bases, and 6 bases stayed unmatched. The CDR3 loop spans 14 amino acids. The CDR3, as DNA: TGTGCCAGCAGCCCACAGGGGGCAGGAACTGAAGCTTTCTTT. It yields the protein CASSPQGAGTEAFF.

This chain uses TRBV6-5 with TRBJ1-1, with D perhaps TRBD1 (5 bases). CDR3 length: 13 residues. V was cut by 10 bases and J by 1 base, with 13 bases left in between. Germline V CDR1 and CDR2: MNHEY, SVGAGI. The DNA for the CDR3 is TGTGCCACCAAAAGGGGAACGAACACTGAAGCTTTCTTT. This sequence encodes CATKRGTNTEAFF.

This CDR3 is CASSPSGGVYDIQYF. The CDR3 coding sequence is TGCGCCAGCAGCCCTTCGGGGGGGGTCTACGACATTCAGTACTTC. This chain joins TRBV4-1 and TRBJ2-4, with 8 positions matching TRBD2. Germline trimming cut 4 bases from V and 8 bases from J; bases unmatched to any gene: 10. This CDR3 spans 15 amino acids. In germline, CDR1 is MGHRA, CDR2 YSYEKL.

This clone was recorded once. The chain links TRBV24-1 to TRBJ2-7, with D tentatively TRBD1 (5 bases). The CDR3 is made up of 14 amino acids. V lost 5 bases to trimming and J lost 3 bases, with 13 bases between them. CDR1 is KGHDR, CDR2 SFDVKD, per germline. CDR3: CATSGRDRLYEQYF. DNA for the CDR3: TGTGCCACCAGTGGACGTGACAGACTCTACGAGCAGTACTTC.

This chain uses TRBV7-9 with TRBJ2-7, with unresolved D. The CDR3 extends over 14 amino acids. V gave up 1 base and J gave up 0 bases, with 7 bases separating them. Germline lookup yields CDR1 SEHNR and CDR2 FQNEAQ (reference sequence). CDR3 region: CASSLGQSSYEQYF. The CDR3 nucleotides read TGTGCCAGCAGCTTAGGTCAGTCCTCCTACGAGCAGTACTTC.

This chain joins TRBV27 and TRBJ2-3; D gene ambiguous. Per the germline V gene, CDR1 is MNHEY and CDR2 is SMNVEV (reference sequence). The CDR3 is 15 residues long. V was cut by 6 bases and J by 2 bases, with 15 bases left in between. CDR3 in amino acids: CASSPPGGTTDTQYF. The CDR3 DNA sequence: TGTGCCAGCAGCCCACCGGGCGGTACCACAGATACGCAGTATTTT.

V usage is TRBV4-3 and J usage is TRBJ1-5; D unresolved. This CDR3 region has 13 residues. Trimming shortened V by 4 bases and J by 1 base, and 5 bases separated the two germline ends. CDR1 is LGHNA and CDR2 is YSLEER in the germline V gene. CDR3 protein: CASSLGSNQPQHF. DNA of the CDR3: TGCGCCAGCAGCCTGGGCAGCAATCAGCCCCAGCATTTT.

The V call is TRBV27, the J call TRBJ1-1; 8 nucleotides line up with TRBD1. V lost 10 bases and J lost 1; bases outside the gene matches: 11. Germline V lookup: CDR1 MNHEY, CDR2 SMNVEV (reference sequence). The CDR3 loop spans 15 amino acids. The CDR3 bases are TGTGCCACATGGACAGGGATCCGGGAGAACACTGAAGCTTTCTTT. This encodes CATWTGIRENTEAFF.

This sequence joins TRBV6-6 and TRBJ2-7; D remains ambiguous. This CDR3 spans 12 amino acids. V gave up 3 bases and J gave up 6 bases, with 9 bases separating them. The V gene's germline CDR1 is MNHNY and CDR2 SVGAGI (reference sequence). The CDR3 region has the DNA TGTGCCAGCAGTTATGTGATGTTCGAGCAGTACTTC. This encodes CASSYVMFEQYF.